A single sample gave rise to the 3 T cell receptor beta chains below, sequenced in a study of regulatory T cells in long-lasting Graves disease. This sample's time point: persistent/refractory GD, antithyroid drugs over 5 years with positive TRAb. PBMC-extracted RNA yielded the TCR library. The authors built TCR beta libraries using iRepertoire HTBI primers and Arm-PCR of CDR3 regions. From the multiplex PCR reads, TCRdb called clonotypes with MiXCR, one entry per CDR3 protein. The sample includes 350,000 to 450,000 distinct CDR3 sequences, approximately 25% of them seen just once. The sequences come from peripheral blood mononuclear cells (PBMCs), collected when the disease was refractory, from a patient treated with antithyroid drugs. These receptors were obtained from a woman between 40 and 50 years old with Graves disease.

As concerns this clonotype: A junction boundary mismatches the germline segment, possibly from a read error. J is TRBJ2-7 and V is TRBV10-3, with D possibly being TRBD1 or TRBD2 (6 bases each). Germline V gene data show CDR1 as ENHRY and CDR2 as SYGVKD. The CDR3 is made up of 11 amino acids. In DNA form, the CDR3 reads TGTGCCATCAGTACGGGGGCAGGGGAACACTTC. Protein product: CAISTGAGEHF.

This chain joins TRBV6-2 or TRBV6-3 and TRBJ2-2; D is perhaps TRBD1 (6 bases). This CDR3 contains 16 residues. With 6 bases removed from V and 7 bases from J, the gap between germline ends came to 21 bases. Looked up from germline, CDR1 is MNHEY and CDR2 is SVGEGT. Here the CDR3 DNA reads TGTGCCAGCAGCAGAAACACAGGGTTTCGGGACGGGGAGCTGTTTTTT. This sequence encodes CASSRNTGFRDGELFF.

This clonotype was picked up many times. This rearrangement joins TRBV2 to TRBJ2-1; tentatively, D is TRBD2 (5 bases). V was shortened by 10 bases and J by 3 bases, with 10 bases between the two germline ends. This CDR3 has 12 amino acids. Germline V lookup: CDR1 SNHLY, CDR2 FYNNEI. The CDR3 reads CATGLIYNEQFF. The DNA of the CDR3 is TGTGCCACCGGACTCATCTACAATGAGCAGTTCTTC.